The subject of this entry is one T cell receptor beta chain. This clonotype turned up a few times. What this receptor recognizes is not known. Base qualities are missing; no much larger clone stands one base away. Measured from the cysteine to the phenylalanine, the CDR3 is 10 residues long. The entry retains the CDR3 DNA only, 30 bases that are in frame from base 1. V sheds 3 bases and J sheds 14 bases, leaving 11 bases between their ends. CDR1 and CDR2 are read off the germline V gene as SGDLS and YYNGEE. The library was made by PCR. The instrument was a NextSeq 500. Bulk TCR libraries were generated as previously described, with the TCR primers listed in Table S5 used. Purification of total RNA was performed with the Qiagen AllPrep DNA/RNA kit. Reads from multiple sequencing runs of the same library were pooled before analysis. Concerning the study's data processing: Reads were retained only if their TCR constant sequence matched exactly, and those retained reads were trimmed to 150 nt and grouped according to their 12-nt molecular barcodes. Reads in each barcode group were sub-clustered using a 15% Levenshtein threshold, and a quality-weighted consensus sequence was built for each RNA molecule. Non-functional sequences were discarded, and so were lower-count sequences lying one edit away from another sequence. Barcode sub-clusters with fewer than 20% of the maximum read count were removed, based on fitting two negative binomial distributions. The public sequencing data were trimmed at Q25 with fastp and processed into clonotypes with MiXCR by TCRdb, which kept only in-frame beta chains. Rows matching on CDR3 protein sequence are summarized as one entry with the most common DNA and genes. The authors' filters were not applied to this entry. In this sample the table shows nearly 650,000 distinct CDR3 sequences, about 25% of which occur a single time. Of the sample, roughly 0.83% is held by the ten largest clones.

Libraries of naive CD8 T cells were built from anywhere between about 17,000 and 1,000,000 sorted cells, with 10%, 30% or 50% of the purified RNA used. Naive CD8 T cells, defined as CD8+CD4-CCR7+CD45RA+, were FACS-sorted into RLT Plus buffer on a BD FACSAria II. To test detection sensitivity, Jurkat RNA equivalent to under 12 TCR copies was spiked into samples of about 19,000-1,000,000 naive CD8 T cells. CD8 T cells were enriched with RosetteSep CD8+ T Cell Enrichment Cocktail and Ficoll-Paque, followed by ACK red cell lysis. The entry originates in a study of molecular identifiers for immune sequencing clone quantification (dated by TCRdb to 2016 to 2018). With regard to the full study: In a replicate experiment, RNA from around 20,000 or 100,000 naive CD8 T cells was split into five aliquots, four of which were sequenced. The study was a methods study using CD8 T cells to benchmark molecular-identifier clustering-based TCR repertoire sequencing (MIDCIRS) and TCR RNA copy counting. On the study overall, not on this receptor specifically: In CMV-specific effector cells, clones with more than 20 RNA copies accounted for over 97% of molecules, whereas in naive cells such clones accounted for under 1%. Modeling gave roughly 2.9 recovered TCR RNA copies per cell versus around 10 by digital PCR, implying approximately 30% capture efficiency. When barcode sub-clustering was omitted, TCR diversity was inflated by chimeric consensus sequences, with chimeras reaching as high as 47%. The naive libraries included spiked-in Jurkat TCR RNA (around 10 copies' worth), and this RNA is not part of the donor repertoire. The sizes of highly expanded clones could end up underestimated when identical TCR molecules share a barcode. Spiked-in Jurkat TCR RNA equivalent to a single cell was reported to be detectable even among approximately 900,000 naive CD8 T cells.

The V gene is TRBV9 and the J gene is TRBJ1-2; the D gene is possibly TRBD1, with 5 bases matching. Sequencing used naive CD8+ T cells from blood, with Jurkat cell RNA spiked in. Sample cell subset or site, as interpreted from the label and publication: FACS-sorted CD8+CD4-CCR7+CD45RA+ naive T cells. This clonotype was sampled from a human donor in good health. Some libraries in this study had Jurkat cell RNA spiked in. In nucleotide form, the sequence is TGTGCCAGCAGCGGGGACGGCGTAACCTTC. This translates into CASSGDGVTF.